A selection of T cell receptor beta chains follows, all from one sample in a study of T cells in localized non-small cell lung cancer. Profiled with immunoSEQ multiplex PCR; TCRdb holds only in-frame clones, not every one. The table shows some 72,000 clones, with just under 85% occurring only once. Sequenced here: peripheral blood, sampled before any cancer treatment. These receptors came from a man between 40 and 69 years old with stage I lung adenocarcinoma. The CDR3 runs from the conserved cysteine through the conserved F or W. D genes are given only for firm matches. The size entry is marked missing in some rows and otherwise reads once, few, many or a size class.

size: NA; D: TRBD1; J: TRBJ1-5; length: 15; V: TRBV10-1; CDR3: CASSPDGTGNQPQHF; DNA: TGCGCCAGCAGCCCAGACGGGACAGGCAATCAGCCCCAGCATTTT
size: NA; D: NA; J: TRBJ2-7; length: 11; V: TRBV28; CDR3: CASSLWREQYF; DNA: TGTGCCAGCAGTCTCTGGAGGGAGCAGTACTTC
size: NA; D: TRBD1; J: TRBJ1-1; length: 14; V: TRBV10-3; CDR3: CAISEIQGKPEAFF; DNA: TGTGCCATCAGTGAAATACAGGGGAAGCCTGAAGCTTTCTTT
size: NA; D: NA; J: TRBJ1-1; length: 13; V: TRBV19; CDR3: CASSILENTEAFF; DNA: TGTGCCAGTAGTATCTTAGAGAACACTGAAGCTTTCTTT
size: NA; D: NA; J: TRBJ1-2; length: 14; V: TRBV23-1; CDR3: CASSPPLGGNGYTF; DNA: TGCGCCAGCAGTCCGCCCTTAGGGGGGAACGGCTACACCTTC
size: NA; D: TRBD1; J: TRBJ2-3; length: 15; V: TRBV27; CDR3: CASSFGQGATDTQYF; DNA: TGTGCCAGCAGTTTTGGACAGGGGGCTACAGATACGCAGTATTTT
size: NA; D: NA; J: TRBJ2-3; length: 16; V: TRBV29-1; CDR3: CSVEVRRGRVTDTQYF; DNA: TGCAGCGTTGAAGTTAGGCGGGGTCGGGTCACAGATACGCAGTATTTT
size: NA; D: NA; J: TRBJ2-1; length: 14; V: TRBV6-5; CDR3: CASSYGLRAEVQFF; DNA: TGTGCCAGCAGTTACGGCCTTCGGGCTGAGGTGCAGTTCTTC
size: NA; D: NA; J: TRBJ2-5; length: 17; V: TRBV9; CDR3: CASSVGGTSTMYETQYF; DNA: TGTGCCAGCAGCGTAGGAGGAACTAGCACTATGTATGAGACCCAGTACTTC
size: NA; D: NA; J: TRBJ2-1; length: 10; V: TRBV29-1; CDR3: CSVAYNEQFF; DNA: TGCAGCGTCGCCTACAATGAGCAGTTCTTC
size: NA; D: TRBD2; J: TRBJ2-2; length: 12; V: TRBV29-1; CDR3: CSVVPGGGELFF; DNA: TGCAGCGTTGTCCCGGGGGGCGGGGAGCTGTTTTTT
size: NA; D: NA; J: TRBJ1-1; length: 17; V: TRBV15; CDR3: CATSRAAYGDPNTEAFF; DNA: TGTGCCACCAGCAGAGCCGCCTACGGGGATCCGAACACTGAAGCTTTCTTT
size: NA; D: NA; J: TRBJ1-6; length: 16; V: TRBV7-2; CDR3: CASSLGGAPEISPLHF; DNA: TGTGCCAGCAGCTTAGGGGGGGCGCCTGAAATTTCACCCCTCCACTTT
size: NA; D: TRBD1; J: TRBJ1-6; length: 18; V: TRBV7-2; CDR3: CASSRQGARGSYNSPLHF; DNA: TGTGCCAGCAGCCGTCAGGGGGCAAGGGGCTCCTATAATTCACCCCTCCACTTT
size: NA; D: NA; J: TRBJ1-2; length: 13; V: TRBV11-2; CDR3: CASSFAGGYGYTF; DNA: TGTGCCAGCAGCTTTGCCGGGGGCTATGGCTACACCTTC
size: NA; D: TRBD2; J: TRBJ2-7; length: 13; V: TRBV5-6; CDR3: CASSPRGVGEQYF; DNA: TGTGCCAGCAGCCCACGGGGGGTGGGGGAGCAGTACTTC
size: NA; D: NA; J: TRBJ2-7; length: 16; V: TRBV28; CDR3: CASSTLGSSNSYEQYF; DNA: TGTGCCAGCAGCACCCTGGGAAGCAGCAACTCCTACGAGCAGTACTTC
size: once; D: NA; J: TRBJ1-4; length: 18; V: TRBV21-1; CDR3: CASSKDSRQSSRNEKLFF; DNA: TGTGCCAGCAGCAAGGACAGTCGTCAATCCTCGAGGAATGAAAAACTGTTTTTT
size: NA; D: TRBD1; J: TRBJ2-2; length: 15; V: TRBV19; CDR3: CASSVPQGGTGELFF; DNA: TGTGCCAGTAGTGTGCCACAGGGGGGAACCGGGGAGCTGTTTTTT
size: NA; D: TRBD2; J: TRBJ2-1; length: 16; V: TRBV4-1; CDR3: CAGSSRTSGSAYQQFF; DNA: TGCGCCGGCAGCTCACGGACCAGCGGGAGCGCTTATCAGCAGTTCTTC
size: few; D: NA; J: TRBJ2-1; length: 14; V: TRBV7-8; CDR3: CASSAQQGYNEQFF; DNA: TGTGCCAGCAGCGCACAGCAGGGATACAATGAGCAGTTCTTC
size: NA; D: NA; J: TRBJ2-5; length: 13; V: TRBV7-3; CDR3: CASSFGSQETQYF; DNA: TGTGCCAGCAGCTTTGGCTCCCAAGAGACCCAGTACTTC
size: NA; D: NA; J: TRBJ2-3; length: 16; V: TRBV5-1; CDR3: CASSLEDSLSTDTQYF; DNA: TGCGCCAGCAGCTTGGAAGACTCCCTAAGCACAGATACGCAGTATTTT